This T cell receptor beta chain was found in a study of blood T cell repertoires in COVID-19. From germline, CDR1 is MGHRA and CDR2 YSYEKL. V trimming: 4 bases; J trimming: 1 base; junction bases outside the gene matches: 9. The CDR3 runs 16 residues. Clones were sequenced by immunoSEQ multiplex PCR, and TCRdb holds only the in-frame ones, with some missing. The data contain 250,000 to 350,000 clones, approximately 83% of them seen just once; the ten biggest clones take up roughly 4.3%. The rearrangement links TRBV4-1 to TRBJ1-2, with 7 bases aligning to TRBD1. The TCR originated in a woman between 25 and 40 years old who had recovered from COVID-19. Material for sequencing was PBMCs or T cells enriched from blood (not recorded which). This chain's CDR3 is CASSPWGTELNYGYTF. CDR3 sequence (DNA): TGCGCCAGCAGCCCCTGGGGGACAGAACTTAACTATGGCTACACCTTC.